These 32 T cell receptor beta chains came from one sample sequenced in a study of cytomegalovirus exposure and HLA in healthy donors. A multiplex PCR was run with 60 Vbeta primers and 13 Jbeta primers. Generated by immunoSEQ multiplex PCR, the TCRdb table keeps only in-frame clones and is missing some. The sample holds roughly 120,000 clones, 70% to 80% seen once. Specimen: PBMCs. All receptors come from a woman aged 45 to 65 in good health and CMV-seropositive.

The rearrangement joins TRBV29-1 to TRBJ1-4; D is uncertain. The germline CDR1 and CDR2 sequences are SQVTM and ANQGSEA. V was trimmed by 4 bases and J by 4 bases, leaving 10 bases between them. This CDR3 region has 13 residues. The CDR3 coding sequence is TGCAGCGTTGGGGGAGCGGGTAATGAAAAACTGTTTTTT. Translating it yields CSVGGAGNEKLFF.

A note on this clone: The junction differs from germline at one of its ends, possibly a read error. The chain combines TRBV30 with TRBJ2-7, with TRBD2 as a possible D gene (5 bases). The CDR3 extends over 14 amino acids. Germline V gene lookup returns CDR1 GTSNPN and CDR2 SVGIG (reference sequence). The CDR3 protein is CAWSVSASSHEQYF. For the CDR3, the DNA is TGTGCCTGGAGTGTATCGGCTAGCTCCCACGAGCAGTACTTC.

The V gene is TRBV4-3, the J gene TRBJ1-3; the match to TRBD1 covers 7 bases. Germline CDR1 and CDR2: LGHNA and YSLEER. This CDR3 comprises 17 residues. Unmatched junction bases numbered 10, after V lost 1 base and J lost 4 bases. The CDR3 sequence: CASSQVQGGAGGNTIYF. CDR3 nucleotides: TGCGCCAGCAGCCAAGTTCAAGGGGGCGCGGGAGGAAACACCATATATTTT.

The chain has TRBV29-1 and TRBJ1-1; D is possibly TRBD1 (6 bases). The CDR3 is made up of 15 amino acids. In germline, CDR1 is SQVTM, CDR2 ANQGSEA. Trimming took off 7 bases at V and 4 bases at J, with 22 bases between the two ends. The CDR3 loop reads CSGWGGEGGTTEAFF. The CDR3 bases are TGCAGCGGTTGGGGGGGTGAGGGGGGGACCACTGAAGCTTTCTTT.

The chain joins TRBV28 to TRBJ2-7; TRBD2 matches at 8 bases. Losses at the gene ends were 5 bases for V and 2 bases for J; bases not matched to a gene: 14. CDR3 size: 17 residues. CDR1 is MDHEN, CDR2 SYDVKM, per germline. Here the CDR3 reads CASSTFWRETSAYEQYF. The CDR3 DNA sequence: TGTGCCAGCAGTACCTTCTGGCGGGAGACTAGCGCCTACGAGCAGTACTTC.

The chain combines TRBV4-1 with TRBJ2-1; 11 bases are a match to TRBD2. Germline lookup yields CDR1 MGHRA and CDR2 YSYEKL. This CDR3 is 17 amino acids long. Losses at the gene ends were 0 bases for V and 4 bases for J; bases not matched to a gene: 5. The CDR3 bases are TGCGCCAGCAGCCAAGACCTGACTAGCGGGACGTACAATGAGCAGTTCTTC. As protein: CASSQDLTSGTYNEQFF.

J is TRBJ1-1 and V is TRBV5-1, with D maybe TRBD1 (6 bases). The V gene lost 2 bases and the J gene lost 3 bases, with 8 bases spanning the gap. The CDR3 runs 13 residues. CDR1 is SGHRS, CDR2 YFSETQ, per germline. CDR3 coding DNA: TGCGCCAGCAGCTTACAGGGAGACACTGAAGCTTTCTTT. Its protein product is CASSLQGDTEAFF.

On this clone itself: The junction differs from germline at one of its ends, possibly a read error. The gene calls are TRBV29-1 and TRBJ2-3; TRBD2 matches at 12 bases. There are 18 residues in the CDR3. CDR1 SQVTM and CDR2 ANQGSEA come from the germline V gene. CDR3: CSVEGGLAGGRGSDTQYF. CDR3 nucleotide sequence: TGCAGCGTGGAAGGGGGGCTAGCGGGAGGGCGCGGTTCAGATACGCAGTATTTT.

The rearrangement joins TRBV6-5 to TRBJ1-1; a weak D match, TRBD1 (5 bases). V shed 6 bases and J shed 6 bases, with 17 bases lying between them. The CDR3 has 14 residues. The germline V gene has CDR1 MNHEY and CDR2 SVGAGI. In DNA form, the CDR3 reads TGTGCCAGCAGACGACGACAGAACAACGCTGAAGCTTTCTTT. Its protein product is CASRRRQNNAEAFF.

The chain employs TRBV28 and TRBJ1-5, with 8 bases lining up with TRBD1. CDR3 size: 13 residues. The germline V gene encodes CDR1 MDHEN and CDR2 SYDVKM. CDR3 region: CGCRGQVNQPQHF. CDR3 coding DNA: TGTGGGTGCCGGGGACAGGTGAATCAGCCCCAGCATTTT.

The gene calls are TRBV21-1 and TRBJ1-5. TRBV21-1 is recorded as a pseudogene. The length of the CDR3 is 17 residues. The CDR3 loop is CVSSKVGEVSDNQPQHF. The CDR3 DNA is TGTGTCAGCAGCAAAGTAGGGGAGGTCAGTGACAATCAGCCCCAGCATTTT.

This clone was seen a few times. This sequence joins TRBV18 and TRBJ1-2, with a possible D match to TRBD1 (6 bases). Trimming took 3 bases from V and 7 from J, leaving 21 bases between them. The CDR3 is 16 residues long. Germline CDR1 is KGHSH and CDR2 is LQKENI. The CDR3 here is CASSPRQEGITRGYTF. The CDR3 DNA follows: TGTGCCAGCTCACCTCGACAGGAAGGGATAACTCGTGGCTACACCTTC.

A few counts support this clone. This sequence joins TRBV2 and TRBJ2-3, with 10 bases identical to TRBD2. J was trimmed by 5 bases and V by 1 base; bases with no gene match: 12. The CDR3 consists of 18 residues. Germline V gives CDR1 SNHLY, CDR2 FYNNEI. The CDR3 spells CASSEDMPSGRSVDTQYF. The CDR3, as DNA: TGTGCCAGCAGTGAAGATATGCCTAGCGGGAGAAGTGTAGATACGCAGTATTTT. Drawing the rest from reference TRBV2 and TRBJ2-3, the complete variable domain is EPEVTQTPSHQVTQMGQEVILRCVPISNHLYFYWYRQILGQKVEFLVSFYNNEISEKSEIFDDQFSVERPDGSNFTLKIRSTKLEDSAMYFCASSEDMPSGRSVDTQYFGPGTRLTVL.

CDR3 region: CASSEDRGNQPQHF. CDR3 nucleotide sequence: TGTGCCAGTAGTGAGGACAGGGGAAATCAGCCCCAGCATTTT. This chain connects TRBV19 to TRBJ1-5; 9 nucleotides agree with TRBD1. Germline assignment: CDR1 LNHDA and CDR2 SQIVND (reference sequence). Trimming removed 5 bases from V and 4 bases from J; junction bases left unmatched: 3. This CDR3 has 14 amino acids.

The J gene is TRBJ1-1, the V gene TRBV5-5, with a possible D match to TRBD1 (5 bases). CDR1 and CDR2 from the germline V gene are SGHKS and YYEKEE (reference sequence). Trimming left V 4 bases short and J 8 bases short, with 18 bases between. The CDR3 has 14 amino acids. Here the CDR3 reads CASSLSRGPEEAFF. In DNA, the CDR3 is TGTGCCAGCAGCCTCAGTAGGGGTCCGGAAGAAGCTTTCTTT.

This clone has a single count. The chain employs TRBV5-4 and TRBJ2-3, with TRBD2 matching 7 bases. The germline V gene encodes CDR1 SGHNT and CDR2 YYREEE (reference sequence). CDR3 length equals 15 residues. The V gene end was trimmed by 3 bases and the J gene end by 0 bases; junction bases not matched to a gene: 4. CDR3 sequence: CASSSSLASTDTQYF. The CDR3 DNA follows: TGTGCCAGCAGCTCTTCACTAGCGAGCACAGATACGCAGTATTTT.

The chain couples TRBV5-1 to TRBJ2-2, with 8 bases that match TRBD2. The CDR3 spans 17 residues. Looked up from germline, CDR1 is SGHRS and CDR2 is YFSETQ. The junction had 12 bases not matched to a gene; V was cut back by 1 base and J by 7 bases. CDR3 sequence (DNA): TGCGCCAGCAGCTTGTTTATTGCGGGGGGTAATCTCGGGGAGCTGTTTTTT. It translates to CASSLFIAGGNLGELFF.

The rearrangement links TRBV28 to TRBJ1-4; no definite D call. Germline V CDR1 and CDR2: MDHEN, SYDVKM. V lost 5 bases, J lost 5 bases, and 15 bases lay in between. The CDR3 has 15 amino acids. CDR3 loop: CASSLYRVQNEKLFF. CDR3 nucleotides: TGTGCCAGCAGTCTTTACAGAGTCCAAAATGAAAAACTGTTTTTT.

The V and J genes are TRBV13 and TRBJ2-7, with a tentative D call TRBD1 (6 bases). The CDR3 runs 17 residues. V gave up 0 bases and J gave up 2 bases, with 17 bases separating them. Germline CDR1 PRHDT, CDR2 FYEKMQ (reference sequence). The CDR3 here is CASSLGLEAGQTYEQYF. The CDR3 coding sequence is TGTGCCAGCAGCTTAGGCCTTGAGGCCGGACAGACCTACGAGCAGTACTTC.

The V call is TRBV12-5, the J call TRBJ2-7, with D hard to call. V was cut by 0 bases and J by 4 bases, with 19 bases left in between. CDR3 length: 17 amino acids. Per germline, CDR1 LGHNT and CDR2 FRNRAP. The CDR3 spells CASGLVLRQYLMYEQYF. The CDR3 DNA reads TGTGCTAGTGGTTTGGTACTACGGCAGTACCTGATGTACGAGCAGTACTTC.

The genes are TRBV4-3 and TRBJ1-2; 7 nucleotides match TRBD1. The junction had 10 bases not matched to a gene; V was cut back by 1 base and J by 2 bases. Germline V gives CDR1 LGHNA, CDR2 YSLEER. The CDR3 consists of 17 residues. In DNA, the CDR3 is TGCGCCAGCAGCCAAGCACCAATATCACAGGGGAACTATGGCTACACCTTC. Encoded protein: CASSQAPISQGNYGYTF.

V is TRBV5-1 and J is TRBJ1-1; 8 bases are a match to TRBD1. Looked up from germline, CDR1 is SGHRS and CDR2 is YFSETQ. The CDR3 runs 14 residues. The V and J ends lost 0 bases and 5 bases, in that order; junction bases with no gene match: 3. The CDR3 DNA reads TGCGCCAGCAGCTTGGGACAGGGGCAAACTGAAGCTTTCTTT. It codes for CASSLGQGQTEAFF.

This clone occurred a few times. The chain combines TRBV4-3 with TRBJ1-5; no reliable D call. V gave up 4 bases and J gave up 6 bases, with 19 bases separating them. This CDR3 has 16 residues. Germline assignment: CDR1 LGHNA and CDR2 YSLEER. The CDR3 DNA sequence: TGCGCCAGCAGCCCCGATTCTGTGAGGGCGGGTCAGCCCCAGCATTTT. Protein sequence: CASSPDSVRAGQPQHF.

V and J are TRBV7-2 and TRBJ2-3, with 9 nucleotides matching TRBD2. The CDR3 runs to 15 residues. CDR1 and CDR2 (germline): SGHTA, FQGNSA. After removal of 5 bases from V and 2 bases from J, the junction contained 5 bases not matched to a gene. CDR3 residues: CASSRSGGFTDTQYF. The CDR3 bases are TGTGCCAGCAGCCGCAGCGGGGGGTTCACAGATACGCAGTATTTT.

This chain connects TRBV4-2 to TRBJ2-7, with TRBD2 matching over 14 bases. Germline lookup yields CDR1 LGHNA and CDR2 YNFKEQ. This CDR3 region has 16 residues. The V gene end was trimmed by 1 base and the J gene end by 5 bases; junction bases not matched to a gene: 4. This chain's CDR3 is CASSQGLGLAGDEQYF. The CDR3 coding sequence is TGTGCCAGCAGCCAAGGCCTGGGACTAGCGGGAGACGAGCAGTACTTC.

This clone appeared a few times. V gene TRBV5-1 combines with J gene TRBJ1-2; 7 bases agree with TRBD1. Germline V CDR1 and CDR2: SGHRS, YFSETQ. The CDR3 has 16 residues. DNA of the CDR3: TGCGCGACCAAGGAGGGGGCGGCCCTAGGGGACTATGGCTACACCTTC. This gives the protein CATKEGAALGDYGYTF.

This sequence joins TRBV5-1 and TRBJ2-2; D gene unclear. This CDR3 is built from 15 residues. Trimming took 1 base from V and 0 from J, leaving 7 bases between them. Germline CDR1 is SGHRS and CDR2 is YFSETQ. The DNA for the CDR3 is TGCGCCAGCAGCTTGACACATTCGAACACCGGGGAGCTGTTTTTT. This encodes CASSLTHSNTGELFF.

This sequence joins TRBV4-3 and TRBJ2-7, with 9 nucleotides matching TRBD1. Germline V CDR1 and CDR2: LGHNA, YSLEER. This CDR3 has 17 residues. V dropped 1 base and J dropped 6; count of bases not matched to a gene: 13. The CDR3 loop reads CASSQVFAGTGLGEQYF. CDR3 in DNA: TGCGCCAGCAGCCAAGTATTTGCCGGGACAGGGCTGGGCGAGCAGTACTTC.

V usage is TRBV28 and J usage is TRBJ2-7; maybe TRBD1 (6 bases). CDR1 is MDHEN, CDR2 SYDVKM, per germline. This CDR3 spans 13 amino acids. Trimming took off 9 bases at V and 4 bases at J, with 16 bases between the two ends. CDR3 bases: TGTGCCAGTTGGGGGCAGGGTTTGTACGAGCAGTACTTC. It is translated as CASWGQGLYEQYF. Drawing the rest from reference TRBV28 and TRBJ2-7, the complete variable domain is DVKVTQSSRYLVKRTGEKVFLECVQDMDHENMFWYRQDPGLGLRLIYFSYDVKMKEKGDIPEGYSVSREKKERFSLILESASTNQTSMYLCASWGQGLYEQYFGPGTRLTVT.

The chain uses TRBV5-4 and TRBJ2-3; 14 bases agree with TRBD2. The germline gives CDR1 SGHNT, CDR2 YYREEE (reference sequence). V gave up 2 bases and J gave up 5 bases; unmatched junction bases: 7. The CDR3 is made up of 17 amino acids. This chain's CDR3 is CASSLPGTSGGLDTQYF. CDR3 DNA: TGTGCCAGCAGCTTACCCGGGACTAGCGGGGGCTTAGATACGCAGTATTTT.

This chain joins TRBV9 and TRBJ2-7, with 7 bases that match TRBD1. The V gene's germline CDR1 is SGDLS and CDR2 YYNGEE. The J segment lost 2 bases and the V segment lost 4 bases, leaving 6 bases of the junction unmatched. CDR3 length: 14 amino acids. The CDR3 nucleotides are TGTGCCAGCAGCCCGGGGACAGCTACCTACGAGCAGTACTTC. Translating it yields CASSPGTATYEQYF.

This clone was observed a handful of times. The chain employs TRBV28 and TRBJ2-3; 11 bases agree with TRBD2. CDR3 length equals 18 residues. V lost 0 bases, J lost 1 base, and 6 bases stayed unmatched. In germline, CDR1 is MDHEN, CDR2 SYDVKM. The CDR3 sequence is CASSLWLAGGGGTDTQYF. CDR3 nucleotides: TGTGCCAGCAGTTTATGGCTAGCGGGAGGTGGGGGCACAGATACGCAGTATTTT.